This T cell receptor (beta chain) derives from a study of blood T cell repertoires in COVID-19. Study-wide context: COVID-19 samples collected from the United States, Italy and Spain covered acute and convalescent phases.

The CDR3 spans 13 residues. Between the trimmed V and J ends, which lost 1 base and 8 bases, there was a span of 9 bases. Only in-frame clones appear in the TCRdb table, and some are missing; sequencing was by immunoSEQ multiplex PCR. The sample comprises about 190,000 clones, 90% of which are singletons, and 0.5% to 0.75% rests with the top ten. The source of this sequence is a man between 50 and 59 years old with acute or convalescent COVID-19. Sequenced input: peripheral blood. The chain recombines TRBV12-3 or TRBV12-4 with TRBJ2-1, with D unresolved. The CDR3, as DNA: TGTGCCAGCAGTTTAGTCCGGGTGGATGAGCAGTTCTTC. As protein: CASSLVRVDEQFF.